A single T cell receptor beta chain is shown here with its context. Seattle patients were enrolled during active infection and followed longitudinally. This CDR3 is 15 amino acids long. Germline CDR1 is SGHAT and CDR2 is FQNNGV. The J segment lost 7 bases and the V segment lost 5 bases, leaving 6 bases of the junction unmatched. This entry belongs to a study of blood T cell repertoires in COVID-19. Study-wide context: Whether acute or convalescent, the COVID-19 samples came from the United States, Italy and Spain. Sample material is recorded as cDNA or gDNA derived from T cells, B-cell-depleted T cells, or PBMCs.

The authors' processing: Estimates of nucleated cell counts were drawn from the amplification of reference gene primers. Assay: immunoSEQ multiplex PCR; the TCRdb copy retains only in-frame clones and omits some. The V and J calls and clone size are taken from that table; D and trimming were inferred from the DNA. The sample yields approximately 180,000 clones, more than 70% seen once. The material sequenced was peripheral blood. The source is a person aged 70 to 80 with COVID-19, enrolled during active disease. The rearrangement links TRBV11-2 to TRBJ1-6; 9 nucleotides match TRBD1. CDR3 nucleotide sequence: TGTGCCAGCAGCCTATTGACAGGGGGGAATTCACCCCTCCACTTT. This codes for CASSLLTGGNSPLHF.